This TCR beta chain was identified during a study of blood T cells in healthy people across ages. Study-level points and caveats: Because donor CMV status was unknown, expanded clonotype changes were possibly confounded.

This CDR3 comprises 13 residues. Germline assignment: CDR1 SGHDN and CDR2 FVKESK. Peripheral blood was drawn, 7.5 to 10 milliliters per donor. Comment on this clonotype: Its antigen is currently unknown. A junction end diverges from the germline sequence, so it may reflect a read error.

A sample-barcoded 5' primer and a J-beta primer mix were used in a second PCR of about 6 to 12 cycles. TCRdb fed the 5' RACE reads into MiXCR, producing one record per CDR3 protein. This repertoire shows 1.5 million to 2 million distinct CDR3 sequences, about 31% found once; its top ten account for about 11%. The rearrangement links TRBV14 to TRBJ1-2; D is unclear. Sequenced: blood. This clonotype was sampled from a woman in her twenties or thirties in good health. The CDR3 is CASSQDRNYDYTF. DNA for the CDR3: TGTGCCAGCAGCCAAGACAGAAACTATGACTACACCTTC.